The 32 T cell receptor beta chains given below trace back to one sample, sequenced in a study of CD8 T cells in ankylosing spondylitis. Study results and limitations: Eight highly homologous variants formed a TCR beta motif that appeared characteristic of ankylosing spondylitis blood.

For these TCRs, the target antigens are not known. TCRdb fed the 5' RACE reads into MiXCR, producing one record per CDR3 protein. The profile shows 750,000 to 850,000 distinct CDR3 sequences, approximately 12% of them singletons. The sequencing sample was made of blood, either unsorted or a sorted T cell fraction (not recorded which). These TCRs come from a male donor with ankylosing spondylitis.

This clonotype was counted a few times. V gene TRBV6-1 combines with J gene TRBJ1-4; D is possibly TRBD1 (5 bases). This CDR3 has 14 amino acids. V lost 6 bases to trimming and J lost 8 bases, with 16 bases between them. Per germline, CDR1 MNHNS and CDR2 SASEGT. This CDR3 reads CASSQPGLEEKLFF. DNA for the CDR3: TGTGCCAGCAGCCAACCGGGACTTGAGGAAAAACTGTTTTTT.

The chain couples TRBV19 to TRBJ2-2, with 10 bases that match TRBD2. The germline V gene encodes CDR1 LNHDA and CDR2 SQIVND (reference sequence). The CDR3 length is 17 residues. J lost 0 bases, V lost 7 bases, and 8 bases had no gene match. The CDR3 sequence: CASNQLAGTPNTGELFF. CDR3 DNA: TGTGCCAGTAATCAACTAGCGGGGACCCCGAACACCGGGGAGCTGTTTTTT.

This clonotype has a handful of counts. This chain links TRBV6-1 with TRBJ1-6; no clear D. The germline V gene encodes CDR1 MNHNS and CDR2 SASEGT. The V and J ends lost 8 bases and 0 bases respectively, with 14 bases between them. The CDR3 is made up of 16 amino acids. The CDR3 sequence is CASGLKQSSYNSPLHF. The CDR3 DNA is TGTGCCAGCGGACTGAAACAGAGCTCCTATAATTCACCCCTCCACTTT.

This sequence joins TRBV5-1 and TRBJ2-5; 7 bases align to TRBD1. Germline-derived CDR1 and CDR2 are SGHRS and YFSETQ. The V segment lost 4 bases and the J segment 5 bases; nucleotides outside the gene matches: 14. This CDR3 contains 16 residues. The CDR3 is CASSPGTTGYDETQYF. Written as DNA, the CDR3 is TGCGCCAGCAGCCCGGGAACGACAGGGTATGACGAGACCCAGTACTTC.

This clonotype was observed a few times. CDR3 sequence: CASSSEGTGGFEQYF. The DNA of the CDR3 is TGTGCCAGCAGCTCTGAGGGGACAGGGGGCTTCGAGCAGTACTTC. The V call is TRBV5-4, the J call TRBJ2-7; 12 nucleotides align to TRBD1. This CDR3 is built from 15 residues. Germline V lookup: CDR1 SGHNT, CDR2 YYREEE (reference sequence). V lost 3 bases, J lost 6 bases, and 7 bases stayed unmatched.

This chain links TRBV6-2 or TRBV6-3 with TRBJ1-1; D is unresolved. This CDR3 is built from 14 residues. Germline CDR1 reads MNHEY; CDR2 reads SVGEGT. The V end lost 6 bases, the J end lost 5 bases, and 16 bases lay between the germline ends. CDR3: CASRIDGEGTEAFF. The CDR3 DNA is TGTGCCAGCAGAATTGACGGTGAGGGAACTGAAGCTTTCTTT.

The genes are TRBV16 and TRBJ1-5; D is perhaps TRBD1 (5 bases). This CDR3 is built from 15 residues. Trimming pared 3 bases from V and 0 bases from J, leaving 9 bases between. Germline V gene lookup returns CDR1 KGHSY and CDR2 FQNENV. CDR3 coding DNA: TGTGCCAGCAGCCACCAGGGTTATAGCAATCAGCCCCAGCATTTT. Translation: CASSHQGYSNQPQHF. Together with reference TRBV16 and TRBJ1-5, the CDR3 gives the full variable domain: GEEVAQTPKHLVRGEGQKAKLYCAPIKGHSYVFWYQQVLKNEFKFLISFQNENVFDETGMPKERFSAKCLPNSPCSLEIQATKLEDSAVYFCASSHQGYSNQPQHFGDGTRLSIL.

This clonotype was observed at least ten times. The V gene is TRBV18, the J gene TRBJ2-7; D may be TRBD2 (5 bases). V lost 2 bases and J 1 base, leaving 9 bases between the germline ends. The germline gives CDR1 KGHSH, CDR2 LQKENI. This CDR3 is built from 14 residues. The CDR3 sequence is CASSPGLVSYEQYF. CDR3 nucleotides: TGTGCCAGCTCACCAGGACTTGTTTCCTACGAGCAGTACTTC. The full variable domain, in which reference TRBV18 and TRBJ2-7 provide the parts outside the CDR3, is NAGVMQNPRHLVRRRGQEARLRCSPMKGHSHVYWYRQLPEEGLKFMVYLQKENIIDESGMPKERFSAEFPKEGPSILRIQQVVRGDSAAYFCASSPGLVSYEQYFGPGTRLTVT.

The CDR3 here is CASSDPKNTDTQYF. The CDR3, as DNA: TGTGCCAGCAGTGATCCCAAAAACACAGATACGCAGTATTTT. The chain is built from TRBV25-1 and TRBJ2-3; D remains unclear. Trimming took 3 bases from V and 2 from J, leaving 9 bases between them. The CDR3 is made up of 14 amino acids. The germline V gene has CDR1 MGHDK and CDR2 SYGVNS.

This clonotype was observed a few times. CDR3 sequence: CSASTSGGPTDTQYF. CDR3 nucleotides: TGCAGTGCTTCGACTAGCGGGGGGCCCACAGATACGCAGTATTTT. V is TRBV20-1 and J is TRBJ2-3, with 13 bases identical to TRBD2. The CDR3 has 15 amino acids. Germline V gene lookup returns CDR1 DFQATT and CDR2 SNEGSKA (reference sequence). V lost 5 bases and J lost 2; bases outside the gene matches: 4.

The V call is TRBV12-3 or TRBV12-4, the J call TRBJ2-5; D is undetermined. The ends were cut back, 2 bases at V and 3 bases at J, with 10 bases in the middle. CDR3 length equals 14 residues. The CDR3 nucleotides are TGTGCCAGCAGTTTATTTGCTCGAAAAGAGACCCAGTACTTC. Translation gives CASSLFARKETQYF.

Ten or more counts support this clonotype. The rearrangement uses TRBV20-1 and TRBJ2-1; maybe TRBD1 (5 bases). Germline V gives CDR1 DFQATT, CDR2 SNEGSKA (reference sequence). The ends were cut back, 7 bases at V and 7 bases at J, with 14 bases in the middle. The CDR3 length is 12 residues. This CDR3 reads CSGEPQGNEQFF. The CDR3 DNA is TGCAGTGGTGAACCTCAGGGAAATGAGCAGTTCTTC.

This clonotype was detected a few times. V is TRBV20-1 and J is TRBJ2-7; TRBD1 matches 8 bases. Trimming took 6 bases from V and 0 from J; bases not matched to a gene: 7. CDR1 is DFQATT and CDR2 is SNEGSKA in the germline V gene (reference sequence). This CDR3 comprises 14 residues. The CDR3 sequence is CSARGQRSSYEQYF. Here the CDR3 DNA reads TGCAGTGCCAGGGGGCAGCGAAGCTCCTACGAGCAGTACTTC.

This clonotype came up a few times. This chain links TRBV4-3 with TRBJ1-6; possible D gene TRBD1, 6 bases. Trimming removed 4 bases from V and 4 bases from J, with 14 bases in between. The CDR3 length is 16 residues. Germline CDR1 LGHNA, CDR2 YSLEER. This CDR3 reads CASSPYRERYNSPLHF. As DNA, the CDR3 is TGCGCCAGCAGCCCGTACAGGGAACGTTATAATTCACCCCTCCACTTT.

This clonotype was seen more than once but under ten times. Here the CDR3 DNA reads TGCAGCGTCGGGACAGGGATTCGTTCAGATACGCAGTATTTT. Translating gives CSVGTGIRSDTQYF. The chain recombines TRBV29-1 with TRBJ2-3; 9 bases are a match to TRBD1. J was trimmed by 4 bases and V by 6 bases; bases with no gene match: 8. Germline CDR1 reads SQVTM; CDR2 reads ANQGSEA. The CDR3 is 14 residues long.

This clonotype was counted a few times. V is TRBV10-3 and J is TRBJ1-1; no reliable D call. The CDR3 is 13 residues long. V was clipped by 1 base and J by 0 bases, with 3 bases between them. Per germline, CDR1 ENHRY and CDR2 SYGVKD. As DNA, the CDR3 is TGTGCCATCAGTGAGTGGGTGAACACTGAAGCTTTCTTT. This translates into CAISEWVNTEAFF.

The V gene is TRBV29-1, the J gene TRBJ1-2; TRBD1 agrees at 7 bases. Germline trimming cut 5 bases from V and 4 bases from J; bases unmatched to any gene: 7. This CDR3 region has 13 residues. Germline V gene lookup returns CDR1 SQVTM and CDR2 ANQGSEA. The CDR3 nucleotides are TGCAGCGTTCTTACCGGGACAGTCTATGGCTACACCTTC. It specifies CSVLTGTVYGYTF.

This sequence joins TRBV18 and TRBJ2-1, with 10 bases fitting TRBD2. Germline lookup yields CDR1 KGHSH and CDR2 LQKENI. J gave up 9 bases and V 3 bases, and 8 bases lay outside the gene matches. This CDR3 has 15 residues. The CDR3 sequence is CASSPGEREGFEQFF. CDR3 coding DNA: TGTGCCAGCTCACCGGGCGAGCGGGAGGGCTTTGAGCAGTTCTTC. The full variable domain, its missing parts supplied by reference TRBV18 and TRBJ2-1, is NAGVMQNPRHLVRRRGQEARLRCSPMKGHSHVYWYRQLPEEGLKFMVYLQKENIIDESGMPKERFSAEFPKEGPSILRIQQVVRGDSAAYFCASSPGEREGFEQFFGPGTRLTVL.

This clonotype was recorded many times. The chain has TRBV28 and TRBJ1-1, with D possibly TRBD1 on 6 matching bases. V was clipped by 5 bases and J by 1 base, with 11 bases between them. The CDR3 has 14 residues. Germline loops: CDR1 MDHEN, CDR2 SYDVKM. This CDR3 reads CASSPQGWNTEAFF. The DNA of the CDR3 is TGTGCCAGCAGTCCACAGGGTTGGAACACTGAAGCTTTCTTT.

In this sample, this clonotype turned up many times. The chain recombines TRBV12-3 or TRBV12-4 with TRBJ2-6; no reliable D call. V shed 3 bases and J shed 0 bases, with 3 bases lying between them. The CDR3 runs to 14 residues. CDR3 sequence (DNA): TGTGCCAGCAGTTTCTCCTCTGGGGCCAACGTCCTGACTTTC. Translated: CASSFSSGANVLTF.

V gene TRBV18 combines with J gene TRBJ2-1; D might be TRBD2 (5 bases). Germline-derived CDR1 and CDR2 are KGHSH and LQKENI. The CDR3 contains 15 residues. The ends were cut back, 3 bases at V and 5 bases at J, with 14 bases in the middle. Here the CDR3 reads CASSPPGTEDNEQFF. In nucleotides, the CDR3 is TGTGCCAGCTCACCCCCGGGAACGGAGGACAATGAGCAGTTCTTC.

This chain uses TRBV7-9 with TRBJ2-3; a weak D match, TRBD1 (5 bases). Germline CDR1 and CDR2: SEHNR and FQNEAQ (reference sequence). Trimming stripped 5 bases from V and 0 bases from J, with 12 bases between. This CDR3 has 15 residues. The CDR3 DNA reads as TGTGCCAGCAGCAGGGGTGATACTAGCACAGATACGCAGTATTTT. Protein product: CASSRGDTSTDTQYF. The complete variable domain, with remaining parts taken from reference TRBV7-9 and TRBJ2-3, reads DTGVSQNPRHKITKRGQNVTFRCDPISEHNRLYWYRQTLGQGPEFLTYFQNEAQLEKSRLLSDRFSAERPKGSFSTLEIQRTEQGDSAMYLCASSRGDTSTDTQYFGPGTRLTVL.

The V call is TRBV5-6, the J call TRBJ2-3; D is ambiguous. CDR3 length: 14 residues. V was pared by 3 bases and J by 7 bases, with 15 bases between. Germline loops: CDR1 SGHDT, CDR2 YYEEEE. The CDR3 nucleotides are TGTGCCAGCAGCTCCTTCGGACCGCCAAATACGCAGTATTTT. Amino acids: CASSSFGPPNTQYF.

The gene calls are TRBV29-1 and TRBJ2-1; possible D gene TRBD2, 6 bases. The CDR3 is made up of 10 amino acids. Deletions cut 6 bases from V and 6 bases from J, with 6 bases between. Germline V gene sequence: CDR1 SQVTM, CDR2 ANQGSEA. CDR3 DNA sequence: TGCAGCGTAGCGGGCAATGAGCAGTTCTTC. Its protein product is CSVAGNEQFF.

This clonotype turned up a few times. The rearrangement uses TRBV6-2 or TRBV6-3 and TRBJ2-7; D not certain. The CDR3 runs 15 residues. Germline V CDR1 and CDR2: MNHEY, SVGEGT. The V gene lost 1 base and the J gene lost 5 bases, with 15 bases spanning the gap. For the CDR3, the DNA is TGTGCCAGCAGTTACTTCGACTTCCCTCCCCACGAGCAGTACTTC. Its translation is CASSYFDFPPHEQYF.

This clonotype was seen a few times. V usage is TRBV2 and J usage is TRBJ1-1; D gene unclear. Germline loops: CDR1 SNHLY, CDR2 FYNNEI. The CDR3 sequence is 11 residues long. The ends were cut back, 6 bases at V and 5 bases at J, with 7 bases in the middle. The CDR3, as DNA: TGTGCCAGCAGCGCAATTACTGAAGCTTTCTTT. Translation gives CASSAITEAFF.

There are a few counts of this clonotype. The CDR3 region has the DNA TGTGCCAGCAGCTTTGGGGGGTTCAGCTCCTACGAGCAGTACTTC. Protein product: CASSFGGFSSYEQYF. The chain links TRBV5-6 to TRBJ2-7, with D possibly being TRBD2 (6 bases). V was cut by 2 bases and J by 0 bases, with 12 bases left in between. CDR3 length equals 15 residues. Germline V gives CDR1 SGHDT, CDR2 YYEEEE.

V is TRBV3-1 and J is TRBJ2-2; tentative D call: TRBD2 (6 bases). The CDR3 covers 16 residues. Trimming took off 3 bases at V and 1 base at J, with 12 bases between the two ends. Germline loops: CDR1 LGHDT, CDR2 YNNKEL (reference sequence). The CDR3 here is CASSQAGTQNTGELFF. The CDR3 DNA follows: TGTGCCAGCAGCCAGGCCGGGACTCAGAACACCGGGGAGCTGTTTTTT.

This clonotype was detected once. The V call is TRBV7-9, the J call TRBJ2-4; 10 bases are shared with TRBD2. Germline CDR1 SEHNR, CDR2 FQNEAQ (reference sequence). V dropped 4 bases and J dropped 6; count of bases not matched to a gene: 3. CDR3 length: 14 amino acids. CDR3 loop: CASSSGTSANIQYF. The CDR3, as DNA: TGTGCCAGCAGCTCTGGGACTAGCGCAAACATTCAGTACTTC.

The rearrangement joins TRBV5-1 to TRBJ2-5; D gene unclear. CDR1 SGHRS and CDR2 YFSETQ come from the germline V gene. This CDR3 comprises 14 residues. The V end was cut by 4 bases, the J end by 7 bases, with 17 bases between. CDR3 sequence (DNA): TGCGCCAGCAGCATGGCCGGGCCCCTCGGGACCCAGTACTTC. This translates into CASSMAGPLGTQYF.

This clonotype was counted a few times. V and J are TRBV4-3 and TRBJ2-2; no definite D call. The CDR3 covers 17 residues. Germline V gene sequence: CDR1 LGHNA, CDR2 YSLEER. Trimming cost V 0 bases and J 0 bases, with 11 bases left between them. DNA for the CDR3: TGCGCCAGCAGCCAAGAGTTATCCAGGACGAACACCGGGGAGCTGTTTTTT. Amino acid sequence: CASSQELSRTNTGELFF.

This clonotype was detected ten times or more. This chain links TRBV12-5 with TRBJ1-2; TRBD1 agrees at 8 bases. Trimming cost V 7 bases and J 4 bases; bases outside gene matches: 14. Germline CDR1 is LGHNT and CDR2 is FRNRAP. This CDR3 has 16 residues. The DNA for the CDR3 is TGTGCTAGTGCACAAATCGGGATGGACAGGGTCTATGGCTACACCTTC. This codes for CASAQIGMDRVYGYTF.